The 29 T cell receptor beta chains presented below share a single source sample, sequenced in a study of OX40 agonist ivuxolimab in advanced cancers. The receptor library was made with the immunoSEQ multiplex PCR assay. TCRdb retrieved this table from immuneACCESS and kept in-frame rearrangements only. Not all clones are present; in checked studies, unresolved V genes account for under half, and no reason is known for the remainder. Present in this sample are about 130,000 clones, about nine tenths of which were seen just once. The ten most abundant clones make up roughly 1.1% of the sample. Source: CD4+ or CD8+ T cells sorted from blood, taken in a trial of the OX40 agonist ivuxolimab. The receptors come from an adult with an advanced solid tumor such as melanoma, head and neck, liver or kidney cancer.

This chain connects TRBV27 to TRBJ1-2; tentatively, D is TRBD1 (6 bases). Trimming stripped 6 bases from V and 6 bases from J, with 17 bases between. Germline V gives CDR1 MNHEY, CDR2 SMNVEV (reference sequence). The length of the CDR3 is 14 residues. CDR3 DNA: TGTGCCAGCAGCTACACAGGGCGGATGAATGGCTACACCTTC. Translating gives CASSYTGRMNGYTF.

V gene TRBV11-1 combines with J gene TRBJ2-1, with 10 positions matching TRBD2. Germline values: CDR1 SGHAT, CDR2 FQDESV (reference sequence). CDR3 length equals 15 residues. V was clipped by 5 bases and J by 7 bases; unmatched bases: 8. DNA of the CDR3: TGTGCCAGCAGCCCCACTAGCGGGACAATAAATGAGCAGTTCTTC. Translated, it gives CASSPTSGTINEQFF.

The CDR3 bases are TGTGCCAGCAGTTTATCCCTCTCTGGGGCCAACGTCCTGACTTTC. Protein product: CASSLSLSGANVLTF. J is TRBJ2-6 and V is TRBV27; D is unresolved. The germline CDR1 and CDR2 sequences are MNHEY and SMNVEV (reference sequence). The CDR3 contains 15 residues. V shed 0 bases and J shed 0 bases, with 3 bases lying between them.

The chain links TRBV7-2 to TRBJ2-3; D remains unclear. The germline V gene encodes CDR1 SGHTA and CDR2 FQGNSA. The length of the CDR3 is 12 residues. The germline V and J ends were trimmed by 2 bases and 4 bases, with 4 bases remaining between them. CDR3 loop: CASSLMSDTQYF. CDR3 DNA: TGTGCCAGCAGCTTAATGTCAGATACGCAGTATTTT.

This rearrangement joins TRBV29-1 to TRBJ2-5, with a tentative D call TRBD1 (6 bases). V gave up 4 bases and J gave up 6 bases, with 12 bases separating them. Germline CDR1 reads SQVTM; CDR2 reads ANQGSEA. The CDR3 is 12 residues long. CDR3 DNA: TGCAGCGTTGGAGTGGACAGCCAGACCCAGTACTTC. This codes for CSVGVDSQTQYF.

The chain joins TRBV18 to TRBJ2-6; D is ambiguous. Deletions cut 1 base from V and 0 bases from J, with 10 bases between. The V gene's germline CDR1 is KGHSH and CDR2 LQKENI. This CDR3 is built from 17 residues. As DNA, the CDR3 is TGTGCCAGCTCACCACGGGTGTCATACTCTGGGGCCAACGTCCTGACTTTC. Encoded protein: CASSPRVSYSGANVLTF.

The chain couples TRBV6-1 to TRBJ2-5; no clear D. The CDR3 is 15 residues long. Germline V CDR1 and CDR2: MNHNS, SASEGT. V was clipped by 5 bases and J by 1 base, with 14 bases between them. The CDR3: CASSKGHGFQETQYF. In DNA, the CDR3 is TGTGCCAGCAGTAAAGGGCATGGATTCCAAGAGACCCAGTACTTC.

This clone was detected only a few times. The CDR3 sequence is CASSGSSYNEQFF. CDR3 nucleotide sequence: TGTGCCAGCAGTGGGAGCTCCTACAATGAGCAGTTCTTC. The chain combines TRBV2 with TRBJ2-1; D unresolved. The germline gives CDR1 SNHLY, CDR2 FYNNEI. Trimming left V 4 bases short and J 0 bases short, with 4 bases between. CDR3 size: 13 residues.

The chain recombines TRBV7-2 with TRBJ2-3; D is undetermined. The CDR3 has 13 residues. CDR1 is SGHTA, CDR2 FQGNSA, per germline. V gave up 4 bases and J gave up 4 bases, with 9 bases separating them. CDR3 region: CASSSRLADTQYF. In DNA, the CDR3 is TGTGCCAGCAGCTCCCGGTTGGCAGATACGCAGTATTTT.

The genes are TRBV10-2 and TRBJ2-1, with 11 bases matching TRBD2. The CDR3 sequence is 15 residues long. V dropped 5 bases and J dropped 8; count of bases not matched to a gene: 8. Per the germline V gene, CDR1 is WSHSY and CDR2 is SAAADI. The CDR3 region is CASSLAGGPGHEQFF. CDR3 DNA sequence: TGCGCCAGCAGTTTAGCGGGAGGGCCGGGACATGAGCAGTTCTTC.

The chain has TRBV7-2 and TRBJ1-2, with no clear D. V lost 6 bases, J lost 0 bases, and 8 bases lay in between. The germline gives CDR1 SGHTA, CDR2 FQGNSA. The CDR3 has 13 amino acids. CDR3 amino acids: CASSSGANYGYTF. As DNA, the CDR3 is TGTGCCAGCAGTTCAGGAGCTAACTATGGCTACACCTTC.

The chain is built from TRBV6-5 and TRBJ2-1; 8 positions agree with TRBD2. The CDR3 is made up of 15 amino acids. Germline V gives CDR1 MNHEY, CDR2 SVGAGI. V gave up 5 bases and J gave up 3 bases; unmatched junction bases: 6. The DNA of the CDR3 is TGTGCCAGCAGTCCAAGCGGGAGCCTCTACAATGAGCAGTTCTTC. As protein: CASSPSGSLYNEQFF.

The CDR3 DNA is TGTGCCAGCAGCCATTACAGCTCTGGGGCCAACGTCCTGACTTTC. Its translation is CASSHYSSGANVLTF. The rearrangement uses TRBV13 and TRBJ2-6, with D unresolved. The CDR3 totals 15 residues. The V end lost 5 bases, the J end lost 0 bases, and 8 bases lay between the germline ends. CDR1 and CDR2 from the germline V gene are PRHDT and FYEKMQ (reference sequence).

The CDR3 coding sequence is TGTGCCAGCTCACCGAACCACAGGGGTGGCTATGGCTACACCTTC. Its protein is CASSPNHRGGYGYTF. V usage is TRBV18 and J usage is TRBJ1-2, with 7 bases fitting TRBD1. This CDR3 contains 15 residues. From germline, CDR1 is KGHSH and CDR2 LQKENI. Unmatched junction bases numbered 8, after V lost 3 bases and J lost 4 bases. Looking up the rest from reference TRBV18 and TRBJ1-2 gives the full variable domain: NAGVMQNPRHLVRRRGQEARLRCSPMKGHSHVYWYRQLPEEGLKFMVYLQKENIIDESGMPKERFSAEFPKEGPSILRIQQVVRGDSAAYFCASSPNHRGGYGYTFGSGTRLTVV.

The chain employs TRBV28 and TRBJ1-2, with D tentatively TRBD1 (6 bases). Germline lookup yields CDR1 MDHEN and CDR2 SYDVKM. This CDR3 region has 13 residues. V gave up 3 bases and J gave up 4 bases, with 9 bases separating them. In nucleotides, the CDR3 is TGTGCCAGCAGTTTCGGACAGAGCTATGGCTACACCTTC. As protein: CASSFGQSYGYTF.

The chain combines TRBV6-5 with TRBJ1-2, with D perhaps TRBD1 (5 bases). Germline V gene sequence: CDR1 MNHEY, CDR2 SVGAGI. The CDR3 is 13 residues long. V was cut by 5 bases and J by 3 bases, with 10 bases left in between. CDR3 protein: CASSPDRDYGYTF. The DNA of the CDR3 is TGTGCCAGCAGTCCAGACAGAGACTATGGCTACACCTTC.

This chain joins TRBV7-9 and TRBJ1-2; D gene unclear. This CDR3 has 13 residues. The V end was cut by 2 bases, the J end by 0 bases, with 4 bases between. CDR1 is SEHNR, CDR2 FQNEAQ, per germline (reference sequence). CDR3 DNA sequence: TGTGCCAGCAGCTTAAATACTAACTATGGCTACACCTTC. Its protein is CASSLNTNYGYTF.

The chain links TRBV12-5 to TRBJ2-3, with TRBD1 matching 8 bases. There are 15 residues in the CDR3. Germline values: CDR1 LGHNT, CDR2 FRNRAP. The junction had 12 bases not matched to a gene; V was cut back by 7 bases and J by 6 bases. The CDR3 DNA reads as TGTGCTAGTGCCCCCTCCGCAGGGGGCGTGGATACGCAGTATTTT. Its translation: CASAPSAGGVDTQYF.

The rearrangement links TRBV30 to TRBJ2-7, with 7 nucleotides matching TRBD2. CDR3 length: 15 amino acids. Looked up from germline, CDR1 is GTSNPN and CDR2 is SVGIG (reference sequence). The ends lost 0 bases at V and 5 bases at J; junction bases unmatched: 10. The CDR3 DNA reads TGTGCCTGGAGTGTACAGAAGCGGGAAAACGACGAGCAGTACTTC. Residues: CAWSVQKRENDEQYF.

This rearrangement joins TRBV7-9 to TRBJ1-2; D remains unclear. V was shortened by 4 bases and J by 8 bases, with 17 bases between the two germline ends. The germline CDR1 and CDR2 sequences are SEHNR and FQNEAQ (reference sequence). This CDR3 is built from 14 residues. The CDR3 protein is CASSSQNPGVGYTF. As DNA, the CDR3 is TGTGCCAGCAGCTCCCAAAACCCCGGCGTAGGCTACACCTTC. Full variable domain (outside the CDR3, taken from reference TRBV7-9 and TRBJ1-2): DTGVSQNPRHKITKRGQNVTFRCDPISEHNRLYWYRQTLGQGPEFLTYFQNEAQLEKSRLLSDRFSAERPKGSFSTLEIQRTEQGDSAMYLCASSSQNPGVGYTFGSGTRLTVV.

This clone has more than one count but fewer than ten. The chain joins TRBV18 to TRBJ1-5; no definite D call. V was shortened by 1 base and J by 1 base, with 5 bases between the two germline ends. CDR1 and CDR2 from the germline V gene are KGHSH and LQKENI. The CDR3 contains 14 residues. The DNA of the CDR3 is TGTGCCAGCTCACCACTTCAGAGCAATCAGCCCCAGCATTTT. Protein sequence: CASSPLQSNQPQHF.

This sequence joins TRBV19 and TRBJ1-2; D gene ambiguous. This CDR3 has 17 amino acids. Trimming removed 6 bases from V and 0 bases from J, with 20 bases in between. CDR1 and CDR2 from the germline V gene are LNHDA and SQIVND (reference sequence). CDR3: CASSLVPGGLANYGYTF. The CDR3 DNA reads TGTGCCAGTAGCTTAGTTCCCGGAGGGCTAGCTAACTATGGCTACACCTTC.

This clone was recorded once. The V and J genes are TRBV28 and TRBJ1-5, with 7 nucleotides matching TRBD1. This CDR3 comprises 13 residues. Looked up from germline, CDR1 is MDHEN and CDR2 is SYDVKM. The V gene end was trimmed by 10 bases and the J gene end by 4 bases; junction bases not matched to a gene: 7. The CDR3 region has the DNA TGTGCCACCGGGACAGCGACAAATCAGCCCCAGCATTTT. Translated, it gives CATGTATNQPQHF.

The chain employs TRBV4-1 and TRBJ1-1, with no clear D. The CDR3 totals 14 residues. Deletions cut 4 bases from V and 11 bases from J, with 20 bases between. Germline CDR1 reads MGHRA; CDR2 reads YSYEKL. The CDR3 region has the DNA TGCGCCAGCAGCCTTTACTCAGCCACCATCGGGGCTTTCTTT. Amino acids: CASSLYSATIGAFF.

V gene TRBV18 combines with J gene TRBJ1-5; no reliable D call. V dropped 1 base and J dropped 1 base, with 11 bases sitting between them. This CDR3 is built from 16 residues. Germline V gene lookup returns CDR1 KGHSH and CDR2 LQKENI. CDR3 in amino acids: CASSPQSGVSNQPQHF. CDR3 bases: TGTGCCAGCTCACCACAGTCCGGAGTCAGCAATCAGCCCCAGCATTTT.

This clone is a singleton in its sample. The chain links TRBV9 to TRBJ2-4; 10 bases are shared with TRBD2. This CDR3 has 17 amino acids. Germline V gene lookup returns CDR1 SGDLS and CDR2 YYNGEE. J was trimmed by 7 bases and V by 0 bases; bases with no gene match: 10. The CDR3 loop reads CASSVGVLAGERNIQYF. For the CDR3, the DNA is TGTGCCAGCAGCGTAGGGGTCCTAGCGGGAGAGCGGAACATTCAGTACTTC.

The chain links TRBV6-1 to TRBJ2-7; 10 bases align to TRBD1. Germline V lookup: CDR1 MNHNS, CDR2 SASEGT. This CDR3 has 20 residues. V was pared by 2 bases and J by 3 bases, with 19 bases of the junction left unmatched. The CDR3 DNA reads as TGTGCCAGCAGTGAATTTCGCCTGCAAGAAACCGGGACAGGGGTCTACGAGCAGTACTTC. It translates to CASSEFRLQETGTGVYEQYF.

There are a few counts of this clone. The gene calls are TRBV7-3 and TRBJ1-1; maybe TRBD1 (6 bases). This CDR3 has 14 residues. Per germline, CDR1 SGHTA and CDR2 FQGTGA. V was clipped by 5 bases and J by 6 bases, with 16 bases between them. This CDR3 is CASSQGRGYAEAFF. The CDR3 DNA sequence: TGTGCCAGCAGCCAGGGGAGGGGTTACGCTGAAGCTTTCTTT.

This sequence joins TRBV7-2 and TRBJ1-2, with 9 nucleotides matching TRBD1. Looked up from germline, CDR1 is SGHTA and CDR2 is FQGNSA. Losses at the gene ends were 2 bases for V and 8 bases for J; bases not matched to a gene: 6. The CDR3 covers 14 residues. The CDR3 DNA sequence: TGTGCCAGCAGCTTATCTCCGGGACAGGGCGGCTACACCTTC. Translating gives CASSLSPGQGGYTF.